Following are 11 T cell receptor beta chains from one sample sequenced in a study of human T cells and chemical hapten exposure. MiXCR, applied by TCRdb to the RACE reads, yields one record per CDR3 protein. Among 370,000 or so distinct CDR3 sequences listed, approximately 4.4% were seen once. Regarding time point: patch test 1, 2 weeks after DPC sensitization. Sample treatment: therapeutic diphenylcyclopropenone sensitization with weekly scalp DPC. The material sequenced was whole blood, taken in connection with sensitization to the hapten diphenylcyclopropenone (DPC). These receptor sequences come from a woman between 45 and 65 years old with alopecia areata. Some clones in this sample may be carry-over from other donors' samples.

This clonotype was counted ten times or more. V is TRBV6-2 or TRBV6-3 and J is TRBJ2-5; D perhaps matches TRBD1 (5 bases). Germline assignment: CDR1 MNHEY and CDR2 SVGEGT. CDR3 length equals 17 residues. V dropped 0 bases and J dropped 5 bases, with 19 bases sitting between them. CDR3 sequence (DNA): TGTGCCAGCAGTTACTCGAAGTGGTCAAGGGGCGAGGAGACCCAGTACTTC. This codes for CASSYSKWSRGEETQYF.

This clonotype came up many times. The chain has TRBV12-3 or TRBV12-4 and TRBJ2-1; 9 bases map to TRBD2. J gave up 14 bases and V 3 bases, and 5 bases lay outside the gene matches. The CDR3 sequence is 12 residues long. For the CDR3, the DNA is TGTGCCAGCAGTTTGAGCGGGACTAGCAAGTTCTTC. Residues: CASSLSGTSKFF.

This clonotype was recorded at least ten times. V usage is TRBV30 and J usage is TRBJ2-7; 9 positions match TRBD1. Trimming cost V 0 bases and J 3 bases; bases outside gene matches: 6. From germline, CDR1 is GTSNPN and CDR2 SVGIG (reference sequence). This CDR3 contains 15 residues. CDR3 DNA: TGTGCCTGGAGTGTACCCTGGGACAGGGTCTACGAGCAGTACTTC. Its translation is CAWSVPWDRVYEQYF.

In the case of this clonotype: At one boundary the junction diverges from the germline segment, which might be a read error. The chain joins TRBV7-8 to TRBJ1-1; 7 bases line up with TRBD1. The CDR3 contains 15 residues. Looked up from germline, CDR1 is SGHVS and CDR2 is FQNEAQ. CDR3 sequence: CASSTQGDLNSEAFF. The CDR3 DNA reads TGTGCCAGCAGCACCCAGGGGGACCTGAACTCTGAAGCTTTCTTT.

This clonotype was observed many times. V gene TRBV6-1 combines with J gene TRBJ2-3; possibly TRBD1 for D (7 bases). V lost 8 bases and J 3 bases, leaving 33 bases between the germline ends. The CDR3 is 20 amino acids. Per germline, CDR1 MNHNS and CDR2 SASEGT. In DNA form, the CDR3 reads TGTGCCAGCCCGCTTCGGGTGAGGGGGCTGGGGAGGAAGGGGACAGATACGCAGTATTTT. This encodes CASPLRVRGLGRKGTDTQYF.

This clonotype was picked up many times. The V and J genes are TRBV20-1 and TRBJ2-7; 12 bases fit TRBD1. From germline, CDR1 is DFQATT and CDR2 SNEGSKA (reference sequence). The CDR3 has 20 amino acids. Trimming cost V 0 bases and J 0 bases; bases outside gene matches: 15. The CDR3 region has the DNA TGCAGTGCTAGAGATCGGGACAGGGGGCCCCTGTCTTCTAGCTCCTACGAGCAGTACTTC. It is translated as CSARDRDRGPLSSSSYEQYF.

This clonotype was found many times. The chain recombines TRBV20-1 with TRBJ1-1; D unresolved. V shed 8 bases and J shed 4 bases, with 14 bases lying between them. Germline CDR1 DFQATT, CDR2 SNEGSKA (reference sequence). The CDR3 sequence is 12 residues long. The CDR3 is CSPPRVGTEAFF. Here the CDR3 DNA reads TGCAGTCCTCCTAGGGTGGGCACTGAAGCTTTCTTT.

This clonotype showed up many times. The chain joins TRBV12-3 or TRBV12-4 to TRBJ2-1; 13 nucleotides align to TRBD2. Trimming took 6 bases from V and 12 from J; bases not matched to a gene: 11. This CDR3 has 15 amino acids. CDR3 nucleotides: TGTGCCAGCAGGCCTGGACTAGCGGGAGCTGGTGGGCAGTTCTTC. It codes for CASRPGLAGAGGQFF.

This clonotype was recorded many times. This CDR3 reads CASSPGTAPEKLFF. The CDR3 region has the DNA TGTGCCAGCTCACCCGGGACAGCCCCTGAAAAACTGTTTTTT. The rearrangement uses TRBV18 and TRBJ1-4; 7 positions match TRBD1. Germline V gives CDR1 KGHSH, CDR2 LQKENI. Germline trimming cut 3 bases from V and 7 bases from J; bases unmatched to any gene: 5. CDR3 length equals 14 residues.

The chain links TRBV6-6 to TRBJ1-1, with D perhaps matching TRBD1 (6 bases). V was cut by 6 bases and J by 8 bases, with 16 bases left in between. The CDR3 length is 13 residues. Germline V lookup: CDR1 MNHNY, CDR2 SVGAGI (reference sequence). The CDR3 protein is CASSPQGSREAFF. CDR3 nucleotides: TGTGCCAGCAGCCCACAGGGCTCGAGAGAAGCTTTCTTT.

This clonotype was found many times. This chain connects TRBV15 to TRBJ1-6; D not certain. With 1 base removed from V and 7 bases from J, the gap between germline ends came to 8 bases. The germline V gene encodes CDR1 LNHNV and CDR2 YYDKDF (reference sequence). The CDR3 contains 14 residues. The CDR3 sequence: CATSRGTVNSPLHF. Here the CDR3 DNA reads TGTGCCACCAGCAGAGGGACGGTCAATTCACCCCTCCACTTT.